This TCR beta chain was recorded in a study of blood T cell repertoires in COVID-19. Across the whole study: COVID-19 samples, acute and convalescent, were from the United States, Italy and Spain.

Clinical history as reported by participants underpinned cohort assignment. As processed by the authors: It was from reference gene primer amplification that nucleated cell counts were estimated. TCRdb's table, derived via immunoSEQ multiplex PCR, lists solely in-frame clones and lacks some. That table furnishes V, J and clone size, whereas the DNA furnished D and trimming. Of about 250,000 clones in the sample, more than 65% were seen once. The receptor was derived from a man aged 45-60 years who had recovered from COVID-19. The sequenced sample consisted of PBMCs or T cells enriched from blood (not recorded which).

The CDR3 region is CASSIRRSRGGNTIYF. The CDR3 nucleotides are TGTGCCAGTAGTATTCGACGGTCCCGAGGTGGAAACACCATATATTTT. The rearrangement joins TRBV19 to TRBJ1-3; no clear D. V lost 3 bases, J lost 3 bases, and 15 bases lay in between. Germline CDR1 and CDR2: LNHDA and SQIVND (reference sequence). The CDR3 has 16 residues.